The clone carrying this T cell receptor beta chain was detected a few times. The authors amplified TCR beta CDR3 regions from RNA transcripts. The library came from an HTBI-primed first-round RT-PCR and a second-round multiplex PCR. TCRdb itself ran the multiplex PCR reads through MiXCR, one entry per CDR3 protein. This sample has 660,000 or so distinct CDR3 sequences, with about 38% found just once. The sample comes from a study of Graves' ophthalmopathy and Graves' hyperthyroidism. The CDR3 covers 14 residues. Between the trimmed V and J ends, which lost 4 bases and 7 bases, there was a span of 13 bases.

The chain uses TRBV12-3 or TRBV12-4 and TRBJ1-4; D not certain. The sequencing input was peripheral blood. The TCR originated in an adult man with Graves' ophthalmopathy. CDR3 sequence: CASSYAELVEKLFF. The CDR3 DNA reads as TGTGCCAGCAGTTACGCGGAGCTGGTTGAAAAACTGTTTTTT.